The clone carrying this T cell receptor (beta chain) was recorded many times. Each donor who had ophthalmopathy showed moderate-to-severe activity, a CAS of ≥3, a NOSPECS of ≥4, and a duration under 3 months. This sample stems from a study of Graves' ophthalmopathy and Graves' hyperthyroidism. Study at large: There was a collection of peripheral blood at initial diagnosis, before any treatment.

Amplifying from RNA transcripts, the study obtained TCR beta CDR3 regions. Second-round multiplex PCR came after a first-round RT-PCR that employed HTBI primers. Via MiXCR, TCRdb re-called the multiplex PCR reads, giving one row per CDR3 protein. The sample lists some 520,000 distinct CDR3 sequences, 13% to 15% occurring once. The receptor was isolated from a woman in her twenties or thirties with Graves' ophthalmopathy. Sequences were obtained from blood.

Here the CDR3 reads CASSFLAGELVTGELFF. The CDR3 DNA sequence: TGTGCCAGCAGCTTCCTAGCGGGAGAATTGGTCACCGGGGAGCTGTTTTTT. The V call is TRBV7-6, the J call TRBJ2-2; the match to TRBD2 covers 10 bases. The CDR3 consists of 17 residues. The germline CDR1 and CDR2 sequences are SGHVS and FNYEAQ. Trimming removed 3 bases from V and 4 bases from J; junction bases left unmatched: 8.